Listed below are T cell receptor beta chains from one sample, sequenced in a study of T cell responses to AZD1222 COVID-19 vaccine. Sequenced by immunoSEQ multiplex PCR; TCRdb stores in-frame clones only, minus some. The table shows 80,000 to 90,000 clones, with about 89% occurring only once. The sequences come from peripheral blood, collected 28 days after the second AZD1222 dose. These receptors all come from an adult who received the AZD1222 COVID-19 vaccine. The CDR3 runs from the conserved cysteine through the conserved F or W. D genes are given only for firm matches. For some rows the clone size is stated as once, few or many, or as a class when expanded; others skip it.

v_gene	abundance	d_gene	j_gene	CDR3nt	CDR3aa
TRBV5-1	.	TRBD1	TRBJ1-4	TGCGCCAGCAGCTGGGACAGGGGACGGGAAAAACTGTTTTTT	CASSWDRGREKLFF
TRBV5-1	.	.	TRBJ2-3	TGCGCCAGCAGCTTGGCCGAGGCTGGATCGGCAGATACGCAGTATTTT	CASSLAEAGSADTQYF
TRBV3-1/TRBV3-2	.	.	TRBJ1-1	TGTGCCAGCAGCCAAGATGTCCAGGGGAACACTGAAGCTTTCTTT	CASSQDVQGNTEAFF
TRBV27	.	TRBD1	TRBJ2-3	TGTGCCAGCAGTTTGGGCGCACAGGGGGATACGCAGTATTTT	CASSLGAQGDTQYF
TRBV7-2	.	TRBD2	TRBJ2-3	TGTGCCAGCAGCATAGCGGGGGGGCCGTTGTGGACAGATACGCAGTATTTT	CASSIAGGPLWTDTQYF
TRBV9	once	.	TRBJ1-2	TGTGCCAGCAGCCCAGCCACCGGGTTCTATGGCTACACCTTC	CASSPATGFYGYTF
TRBV7-9	.	.	TRBJ2-3	TGTGCCAGCAGCTTCACCCTATCCACAGATACGCAGTATTTT	CASSFTLSTDTQYF
TRBV19	.	TRBD1	TRBJ2-7	TGTGCCAGTAGTCCCGGGACAGGGGCCTACGAGCAGTACTTC	CASSPGTGAYEQYF
TRBV3-1/TRBV3-2	.	.	TRBJ1-5	TGTGCCAGCAGCCAAGCTGGCCAGCCGAATCAGCCCCAGCATTTT	CASSQAGQPNQPQHF
TRBV18	.	.	TRBJ1-5	TGTGCCAGCTCACCAGCGTCAGCATACAATCAGCCCCAGCATTTT	CASSPASAYNQPQHF
TRBV6-5	.	TRBD2	TRBJ2-2	TGTGCCAGCAGACTTAGCGGGGGTCTTGGCGGGGAGCTGTTTTTT	CASRLSGGLGGELFF
TRBV19	.	.	TRBJ2-1	TGTGCCAGTAGTGTAAGCGGGTATGAGCAGTTCTTC	CASSVSGYEQFF
TRBV19	.	TRBD1	TRBJ1-2	TGTGCCAGTAGTACCCTACAGGGGAAGCACACCTTC	CASSTLQGKHTF
TRBV11-3	.	.	TRBJ2-1	TGTGCCAGCAGCTTAGCCGCTGATGAGCAGTTCTTC	CASSLAADEQFF
TRBV6-5	.	.	TRBJ2-5	TGTGCCAGCACCGGGACCAGGCAAGAGACCCAGTACTTC	CASTGTRQETQYF
TRBV10-1	.	.	TRBJ2-3	TGCGCCAGCAGTGAAAGTACAGATACGCAGTATTTT	CASSESTDTQYF
TRBV19	.	TRBD1	TRBJ2-7	TGTGCCAGTAGTCGACAGGGTTACGAGCAGTACTTC	CASSRQGYEQYF
TRBV14	.	.	TRBJ1-1	TGTGCCAGCAGCCATTCGGGGTTTGGGGCTGAAGCTTTCTTT	CASSHSGFGAEAFF
TRBV5-1	many	.	TRBJ2-7	TGCGCCAGCAGCCCGCCTTCGGCAGGCCCAGGGTACGAGCAGTACTTC	CASSPPSAGPGYEQYF
TRBV5-1	.	TRBD2	TRBJ2-2	TGCGCCAGCCGCCTAACGGGAGGGGCCGCGAACACCGGGGAGCTGTTTTTT	CASRLTGGAANTGELFF
TRBV5-1	once	TRBD2	TRBJ2-4	TGCGCCAGCAGCCCTACGACTAGCGGGGGGGTAGAAAACATTCAGTACTTC	CASSPTTSGGVENIQYF
TRBV6-5	few	.	TRBJ1-1	TGTGCCAGCAGTTACGATGTCGAGCTGGCAACTGAAGCTTTCTTT	CASSYDVELATEAFF
TRBV7-2	.	.	TRBJ1-2	TGTGCCAGCAGCTCCAGGGTTAACTATGGCTACACCTTC	CASSSRVNYGYTF
TRBV6-5	.	TRBD1	TRBJ1-4	TGTGCCAGCAGTTACTCCTCAGGGGGCGCATTTGAAAAACTGTTTTTT	CASSYSSGGAFEKLFF
TRBV6-9	many	.	TRBJ1-5	TGTGCCAGCAGTTATTCCCCGCAGGGGCGTACTCAGCCCCAGCATTTT	CASSYSPQGRTQPQHF
TRBV6-2/TRBV6-3	.	TRBD2	TRBJ2-7	TGTGCCAGCAGTTACGGGGAGCGGGGGCCCCTGGGAGAGCAGTACTTC	CASSYGERGPLGEQYF
TRBV7-6	.	.	TRBJ1-3	TGTGCCAGCAGCTTAGTTACCCCAGGCTCTGGAAACACCATATATTTT	CASSLVTPGSGNTIYF
TRBV3-1/TRBV3-2	.	.	TRBJ1-2	TGTGCCAGCAGCCAAGCCCCCGCGCGTGGCTACACCTTC	CASSQAPARGYTF
TRBV7-9	few	.	TRBJ1-6	TGTGCCAGCAGCTTATTCTTGGACAGCCCAAGAAGCAATTCACCCCTCCACTTT	CASSLFLDSPRSNSPLHF